This T cell receptor beta chain was sequenced for a study of blood T cell repertoires in COVID-19. V gave up 1 base and J gave up 2 bases, with 11 bases separating them. The CDR3 sequence is 15 residues long. CDR1 and CDR2 (germline): SGHRS, YFSETQ. The table came from immunoSEQ multiplex PCR; TCRdb's copy has only in-frame clones and leaves some out. The sample records over 150,000 clones, around 83% being singletons. Input material: peripheral blood. The chain has TRBV5-1 and TRBJ2-3, with D possibly being TRBD2 (6 bases). This TCR derives from a woman aged 55-69 years with acute or convalescent COVID-19. The CDR3 spells CASSLSRGTTDTQYF. The CDR3 nucleotides are TGCGCCAGCAGCTTGTCCCGGGGGACCACAGATACGCAGTATTTT.